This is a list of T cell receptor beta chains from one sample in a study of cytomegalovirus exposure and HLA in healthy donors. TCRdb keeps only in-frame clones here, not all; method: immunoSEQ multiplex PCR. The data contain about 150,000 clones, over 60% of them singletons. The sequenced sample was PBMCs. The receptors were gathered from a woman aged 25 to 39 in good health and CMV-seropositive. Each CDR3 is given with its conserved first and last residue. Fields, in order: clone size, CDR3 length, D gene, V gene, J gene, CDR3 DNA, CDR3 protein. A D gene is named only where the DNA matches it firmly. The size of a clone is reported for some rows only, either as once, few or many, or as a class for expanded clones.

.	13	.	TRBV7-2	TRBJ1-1	TGTGCCAGCAGCGAGAGCCTCAGGGTTTCGGCTTTCTTT	CASSESLRVSAFF
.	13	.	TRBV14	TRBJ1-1	TGTGCCAGCAGCCAATCGGTGAACACTGAAGCTTTCTTT	CASSQSVNTEAFF
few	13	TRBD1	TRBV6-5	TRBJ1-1	TGTGCCAGCAGTTACGGGACAGACACTGAAGCTTTCTTT	CASSYGTDTEAFF
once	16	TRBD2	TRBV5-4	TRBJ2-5	TGTGCCAGCAGCTCCGGGACTAGCGCGAACCAAGAGACCCAGTACTTC	CASSSGTSANQETQYF
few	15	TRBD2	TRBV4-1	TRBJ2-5	TGCGCCAGCAGCCCACTCCCGGGAGGCCAAGAGACCCAGTACTTC	CASSPLPGGQETQYF
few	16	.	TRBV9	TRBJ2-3	TGTGCCAGCGGAGGGAAGTCGGGACTGAGCACAGATACGCAGTATTTT	CASGGKSGLSTDTQYF
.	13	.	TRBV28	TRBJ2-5	TGTGCCAGCAGTTTACAGGGATCGGGGACCCAGTACTTC	CASSLQGSGTQYF
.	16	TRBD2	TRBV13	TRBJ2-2	TGTGCCAGCAGCTTGGGACTAGCGGGGGACACCGGGGAGCTGTTTTTT	CASSLGLAGDTGELFF
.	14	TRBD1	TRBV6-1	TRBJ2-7	TGTGCCAGCAGTCGACAGGGCCCCACCCCCGAGCAGTACTTC	CASSRQGPTPEQYF
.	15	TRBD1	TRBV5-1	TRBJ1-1	TGCGCCAGCAGCTTGGACAGGGGAAGGTTCACTGAAGCTTTCTTT	CASSLDRGRFTEAFF
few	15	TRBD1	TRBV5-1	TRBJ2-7	TGCGCCAGCAGCCCGGGACAGGCGAGCCTCTACGAGCAGTACTTC	CASSPGQASLYEQYF
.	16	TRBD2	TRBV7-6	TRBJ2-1	TGTGCCAGCAGCTTACTCGTGGCGGGGGCCTACAATGAGCAGTTCTTC	CASSLLVAGAYNEQFF
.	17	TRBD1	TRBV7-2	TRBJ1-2	TGTGCCAGCAGCTTAGACCCCGGGACAGACTATAACTATGGCTACACCTTC	CASSLDPGTDYNYGYTF
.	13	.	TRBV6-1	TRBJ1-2	TGTGCCAGCAGTAATAATCTCAACTATGGCTACACCTTC	CASSNNLNYGYTF
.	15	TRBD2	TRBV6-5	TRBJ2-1	TGTGCCAGCAGCCGACTAGCGGGGGGCCACAATGAGCAGTTCTTC	CASSRLAGGHNEQFF
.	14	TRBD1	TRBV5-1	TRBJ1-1	TGCGCCAGCAGCGGGGGACAGGGAGGGACTGAAGCTTTCTTT	CASSGGQGGTEAFF
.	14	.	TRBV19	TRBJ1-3	TGTGCCAGTAGCTTGACAGACTCTGGAAACACCATATATTTT	CASSLTDSGNTIYF
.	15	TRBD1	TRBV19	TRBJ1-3	TGTGCCAGTAGTATCTCACAGGGGGCGGGAAACACCATATATTTT	CASSISQGAGNTIYF
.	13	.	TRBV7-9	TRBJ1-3	TGTGCCAGCACCGGGTTCTCAGGAAACACCATATATTTT	CASTGFSGNTIYF
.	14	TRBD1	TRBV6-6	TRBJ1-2	TGTGCCAGTAGGACAGGACAGGGGTTTTATGGCTACACCTTC	CASRTGQGFYGYTF
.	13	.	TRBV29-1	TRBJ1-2	TGCAGCGTAGTTACCCCAGACCGGGGGGGCTACACCTTC	CSVVTPDRGGYTF
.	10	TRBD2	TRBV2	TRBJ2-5	TGTGCCGGGGGGGTCGTTTCCCAGTACTTC	CAGGVVSQYF
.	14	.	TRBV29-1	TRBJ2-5	TGCAGCGTCGGGGTCCTAGGCGCTGGAGAGACCCAGTACTTC	CSVGVLGAGETQYF
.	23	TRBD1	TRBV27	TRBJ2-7	TGTGCCAGCAGAACCCTGGACAGGGGGAATCTCATCCTTCCCCTTTTGCGACCCTACGAGCAGTACTTC	CASRTLDRGNLILPLLRPYEQYF
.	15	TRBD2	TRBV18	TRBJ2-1	TGTGCCAGCTCGGTGCCTAGCGGGAGGGCTCAGGAGCAGTTCTTC	CASSVPSGRAQEQFF
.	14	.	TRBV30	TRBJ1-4	TGTGCCTGGAAGTATGGAGGGATGCATGAAAAACTGTTTTTT	CAWKYGGMHEKLFF
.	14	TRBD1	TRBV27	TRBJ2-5	TGTGCCAGCAGTTTCACAGGGGGCCAAGAGACCCAGTACTTC	CASSFTGGQETQYF
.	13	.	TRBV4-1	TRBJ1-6	TGCGCCAGCAGCCAAGATTCGGATTCACCCCTCCACTTT	CASSQDSDSPLHF
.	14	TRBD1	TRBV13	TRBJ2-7	TGTGCCAGCAGCCAAGGGGGACAGGTCTACGAGCAGTACTTC	CASSQGGQVYEQYF
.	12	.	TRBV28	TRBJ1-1	TGTGCCAGCAGTTTGAAGGGAGCGAGAGCTTTCTTT	CASSLKGARAFF
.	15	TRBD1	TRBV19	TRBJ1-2	TGTGCCAGTAGTCCTCGGGGACAGGGGGCTCGTGGCTACACCTTC	CASSPRGQGARGYTF
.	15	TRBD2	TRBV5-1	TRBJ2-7	TGCGCCAGCAGCTTGGGTGCTAGCGGTTCCTACGAGCAGTACTTC	CASSLGASGSYEQYF